The subject of this entry is one T cell receptor beta chain. Its antigen is currently unknown. Donors in the study were healthy people who gave bone marrow. Sampled while nominally healthy, donors likely had unrecorded immune exposures. The CDR3 has 16 residues. The germline gives CDR1 MDHEN, CDR2 SYDVKM. Trimming left V 6 bases short and J 2 bases short, with 17 bases between. The sample is drawn from a study of cytomegalovirus exposure and HLA in healthy donors. Study-wide results and caveats: Later analysis suggested links between common viral pathogens and several top significant clusters. The study had only CMV serostatus as immune exposure information.

The PCR was carried out with 60 Vbeta primers and 13 Jbeta primers. Clones were sequenced by immunoSEQ multiplex PCR, and TCRdb holds only the in-frame ones, with some missing. This sample carries around 160,000 clones, about four fifths of them seen once, and the ten largest clones take 8.5%. The TCR comes from a male donor in good health and CMV-seropositive. The sample was PBMCs. This chain uses TRBV28 with TRBJ1-5; tentatively, D is TRBD1 (6 bases). As DNA, the CDR3 is TGTGCCAGCAGCCGCAAACAGGGAAGGGGCAATCAGCCCCAGCATTTT. It encodes CASSRKQGRGNQPQHF.